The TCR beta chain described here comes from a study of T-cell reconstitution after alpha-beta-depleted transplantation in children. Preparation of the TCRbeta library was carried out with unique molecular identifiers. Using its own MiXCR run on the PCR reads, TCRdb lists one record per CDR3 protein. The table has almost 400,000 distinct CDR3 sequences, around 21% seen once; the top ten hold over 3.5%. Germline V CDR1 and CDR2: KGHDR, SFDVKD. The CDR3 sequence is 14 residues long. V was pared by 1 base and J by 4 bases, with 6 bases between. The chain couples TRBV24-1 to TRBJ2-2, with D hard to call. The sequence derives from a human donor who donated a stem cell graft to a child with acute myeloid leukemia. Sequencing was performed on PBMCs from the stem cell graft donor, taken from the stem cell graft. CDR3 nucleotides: TGTGCCACCAGTGATTTCTCCCGCACCGGGGAGCTGTTTTTT. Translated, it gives CATSDFSRTGELFF.